This T cell receptor beta chain was captured by sequencing in a study of T cells in tuberculosis. The germline V and J ends were trimmed by 3 bases and 3 bases, with 5 bases remaining between them. The CDR3 has 11 residues. Germline values: CDR1 DFQATT, CDR2 SNEGSKA (reference sequence). Sequencing used immunoSEQ multiplex PCR; TCRdb keeps in-frame clones, though not all of them. The data show approximately 30,000 clones, 97% seen once. Unsorted cryopreserved PBMC were sequenced, averaging roughly 94,000 T cells per clinical donor. The receptor comes from a donor aged 10-29 years with latent tuberculosis or without tuberculosis infection. Sequenced sample: PBMCs. This chain joins TRBV20-1 and TRBJ1-2, with D hard to call. CDR3 sequence: CSASSDYGYTF. In DNA, the CDR3 is TGCAGTGCTAGTTCGGACTATGGCTACACCTTC.